The 18 T cell receptor beta chains given below trace back to one sample, sequenced in a study of blood T cell repertoires in COVID-19. This table comes from immunoSEQ multiplex PCR, and its TCRdb copy is limited to in-frame clones, with some not included. Altogether about half a million clones are present, 80% to 90% being singletons, with the ten largest covering approximately 8%. Source material: PBMCs or T cells enriched from blood (not recorded which). Every receptor here comes from a woman aged 60-75 years who had recovered from COVID-19.

The V and J genes are TRBV19 and TRBJ1-3; D unclear. Germline CDR1 LNHDA, CDR2 SQIVND (reference sequence). The V and J ends lost 1 base and 8 bases respectively, with 12 bases between them. The CDR3 runs 14 residues. The CDR3 bases are TGTGCCAGTAGTATAGTGGAGGGCTGGGACACCATATATTTT. As protein: CASSIVEGWDTIYF.

The chain joins TRBV7-7 to TRBJ2-5; 9 bases are a match to TRBD1. The CDR3 is made up of 14 amino acids. Trimming took 0 bases from V and 4 from J; bases not matched to a gene: 0. Germline lookup yields CDR1 SSHAT and CDR2 FNYEAQ (reference sequence). In nucleotides, the CDR3 is TGTGCCAGCAGCTTAGCGGGACAGGGAGAGACCCAGTACTTC. It translates to CASSLAGQGETQYF.

This chain uses TRBV24-1 with TRBJ2-1; 9 bases align to TRBD2. The CDR3 is made up of 16 amino acids. From germline, CDR1 is KGHDR and CDR2 SFDVKD. The ends lost 5 bases at V and 4 bases at J; junction bases unmatched: 8. CDR3 protein: CATSVAGDPGYNEQFF. The CDR3, as DNA: TGTGCCACCAGTGTAGCGGGGGACCCCGGGTACAATGAGCAGTTCTTC.

The CDR3 nucleotides read TGTGCCACCAGTATAGGGGGATGGACTGAAGCTTTCTTT. Encoded protein: CATSIGGWTEAFF. The V call is TRBV24-1, the J call TRBJ1-1, with a weak D call TRBD1 (6 bases). CDR3 length: 13 amino acids. Per the germline V gene, CDR1 is KGHDR and CDR2 is SFDVKD. The ends were cut back, 6 bases at V and 5 bases at J, with 12 bases in the middle.

The chain joins TRBV2 to TRBJ1-5; D is perhaps TRBD1 (6 bases). Germline V gene sequence: CDR1 SNHLY, CDR2 FYNNEI. V was trimmed by 5 bases and J by 7 bases, leaving 15 bases between them. This CDR3 comprises 14 residues. DNA for the CDR3: TGTGCCAGCAGTCCACAGGGCGGTCTCCAGCCCCAGCATTTT. Translated: CASSPQGGLQPQHF.

V is TRBV10-3 and J is TRBJ1-2, with 7 positions matching TRBD1. V lost 2 bases, J lost 5 bases, and 17 bases stayed unmatched. CDR1 and CDR2 from the germline V gene are ENHRY and SYGVKD. CDR3 length: 18 residues. The CDR3 DNA is TGTGCCATCAGTGAGCCAGTGAAGGGACAGACAAGCGTGTATGGCTACACCTTC. Protein product: CAISEPVKGQTSVYGYTF.

V and J are TRBV28 and TRBJ1-5; D may be TRBD1 (6 bases). The CDR3 sequence is 14 residues long. The germline V gene has CDR1 MDHEN and CDR2 SYDVKM. V lost 6 bases to trimming and J lost 6 bases, with 15 bases between them. This CDR3 is CASRVQGGSQPQHF. Written as DNA, the CDR3 is TGTGCCAGCAGGGTACAGGGAGGGAGTCAGCCCCAGCATTTT.

V is TRBV12-3 or TRBV12-4 and J is TRBJ1-1; D is possibly TRBD1 (5 bases). The V and J ends lost 5 bases and 5 bases respectively, with 12 bases between them. CDR3 length: 13 residues. The chain's CDR3 is CASSRRGGTEAFF. CDR3 nucleotide sequence: TGTGCCAGCAGTCGTAGGGGAGGGACTGAAGCTTTCTTT.

The CDR3 DNA reads as TGTGCCAGCAGCTTCTGGACAGGGGGCTTCGAGCAGTACGTC. Its protein is CASSFWTGGFEQYV. This sequence joins TRBV5-6 and TRBJ2-7, with 11 bases aligning to TRBD1. Trimming removed 2 bases from V and 6 bases from J; junction bases left unmatched: 4. Germline CDR1 reads SGHDT; CDR2 reads YYEEEE. This CDR3 has 14 amino acids.

The chain couples TRBV6-5 to TRBJ1-1; no definite D call. V lost 6 bases and J 1 base, leaving 6 bases between the germline ends. The V gene's germline CDR1 is MNHEY and CDR2 SVGAGI. The CDR3 runs to 12 residues. CDR3 region: CASREGNTEAFF. The DNA for the CDR3 is TGTGCCAGCAGAGAGGGGAACACTGAAGCTTTCTTT.

The chain is built from TRBV5-4 and TRBJ1-3, with D perhaps TRBD1 (6 bases). The CDR3 contains 15 residues. The V end was cut by 4 bases, the J end by 7 bases, with 18 bases between. The V gene's germline CDR1 is SGHNT and CDR2 YYREEE (reference sequence). The CDR3 DNA reads TGTGCCAGCAGCCAAGGCCCAGGGGAAGCGAACACCATATATTTT. It translates to CASSQGPGEANTIYF.

The V gene is TRBV3-1 (or the pseudogene TRBV3-2), the J gene TRBJ1-4, with D unclear. This CDR3 is built from 13 residues. The V end was cut by 6 bases, the J end by 10 bases, with 15 bases between. CDR1 and CDR2 (germline): LGHDT, YNNKEL (reference sequence). CDR3 in amino acids: CASSHGSPVKLFF. CDR3 nucleotides: TGTGCCAGCAGTCATGGTAGTCCCGTAAAACTGTTTTTT.

V is TRBV21-1 and J is TRBJ2-3; the D call TRBD2 from the table was never checked on the DNA. TRBV21-1 is annotated as a pseudogene. This CDR3 spans 18 amino acids. CDR3 nucleotides: TGTGCCAGCAGCAATATTTCGGGACTAGCGAGTTTCACAGATACGCAGTATTTT. Its protein product is CASSNISGLASFTDTQYF.

This CDR3 reads CASRDRVNVEQYF. In DNA form, the CDR3 reads TGTGCCAGCAGGGACAGGGTTAATGTCGAGCAGTACTTC. The V call is TRBV12-3 or TRBV12-4, the J call TRBJ2-7, with 8 positions matching TRBD1. The V and J ends lost 6 bases and 6 bases, in that order; junction bases with no gene match: 7. This CDR3 has 13 amino acids.

This chain uses TRBV29-1 with TRBJ1-3, with D possibly being TRBD1 (5 bases). V dropped 6 bases and J dropped 0 bases, with 12 bases sitting between them. CDR3 length: 14 residues. CDR1 is SQVTM, CDR2 ANQGSEA, per germline. CDR3 nucleotides: TGCAGCGTACAGACAGTTGACTCTGGAAACACCATATATTTT. This codes for CSVQTVDSGNTIYF.

The chain has TRBV6-6 and TRBJ1-1, with D possibly being TRBD1 (6 bases). V was shortened by 5 bases and J by 6 bases, with 13 bases between the two germline ends. CDR3 size: 13 residues. Per germline, CDR1 MNHNY and CDR2 SVGAGI (reference sequence). The CDR3: CASSAKGGAEAFF. The CDR3 nucleotides read TGTGCCAGCAGTGCCAAAGGGGGGGCTGAAGCTTTCTTT.

This sequence joins TRBV30 and TRBJ2-2, with a possible D match to TRBD2 (7 bases). This CDR3 is built from 17 residues. The ends were cut back, 4 bases at V and 7 bases at J, with 25 bases in the middle. Germline CDR1 reads GTSNPN; CDR2 reads SVGIG (reference sequence). CDR3 sequence reads: CAWKRRRGEGFVGELFF. CDR3 bases: TGTGCCTGGAAACGGCGGAGGGGGGAGGGTTTCGTCGGGGAGCTGTTTTTT.

The V and J genes are TRBV12-5 and TRBJ1-1, with TRBD1 matching 8 bases. There are 14 residues in the CDR3. Losses at the gene ends were 7 bases for V and 8 bases for J; bases not matched to a gene: 12. Germline V gives CDR1 LGHNT, CDR2 FRNRAP. This CDR3 reads CASVRQGARGEAFF. CDR3 nucleotides: TGTGCTAGTGTCCGGCAGGGGGCGAGGGGGGAAGCTTTCTTT.